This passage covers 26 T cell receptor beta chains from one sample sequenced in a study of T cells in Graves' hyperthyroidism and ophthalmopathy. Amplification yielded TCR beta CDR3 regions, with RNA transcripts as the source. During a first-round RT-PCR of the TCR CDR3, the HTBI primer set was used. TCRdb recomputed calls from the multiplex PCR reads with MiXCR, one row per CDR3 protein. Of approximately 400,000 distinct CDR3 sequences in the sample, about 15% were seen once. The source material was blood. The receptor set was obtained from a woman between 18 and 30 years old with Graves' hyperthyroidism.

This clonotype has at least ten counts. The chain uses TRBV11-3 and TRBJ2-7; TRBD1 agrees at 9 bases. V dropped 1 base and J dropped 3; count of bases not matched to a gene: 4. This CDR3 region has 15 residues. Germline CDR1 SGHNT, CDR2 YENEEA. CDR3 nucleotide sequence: TGTGCCAGCAGCTTAGGGGGACAGGGACACTACGAGCAGTACTTC. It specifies CASSLGGQGHYEQYF.

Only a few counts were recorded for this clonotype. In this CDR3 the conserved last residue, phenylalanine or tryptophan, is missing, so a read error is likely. For the CDR3, the DNA is TGTGCCACCAGCCCCAACAGGGCCAACACCGGGGAGCTGTTTCTT. Translating gives CATSPNRANTGELFL. V usage is TRBV24-1 and J usage is TRBJ2-2; a weak D match, TRBD1 (6 bases). Trimming stripped 7 bases from V and 2 bases from J, with 13 bases between. The CDR3 has 15 residues. From germline, CDR1 is KGHDR and CDR2 SFDVKD.

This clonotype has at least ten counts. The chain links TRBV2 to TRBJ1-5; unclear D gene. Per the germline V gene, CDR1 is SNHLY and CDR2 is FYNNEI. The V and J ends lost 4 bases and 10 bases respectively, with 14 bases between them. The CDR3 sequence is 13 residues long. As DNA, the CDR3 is TGTGCCAGCAGTGTGGGTCGATCAAGTCCCCAGCATTTT. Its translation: CASSVGRSSPQHF. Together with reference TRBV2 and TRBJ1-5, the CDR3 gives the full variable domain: EPEVTQTPSHQVTQMGQEVILRCVPISNHLYFYWYRQILGQKVEFLVSFYNNEISEKSEIFDDQFSVERPDGSNFTLKIRSTKLEDSAMYFCASSVGRSSPQHFGDGTRLSIL.

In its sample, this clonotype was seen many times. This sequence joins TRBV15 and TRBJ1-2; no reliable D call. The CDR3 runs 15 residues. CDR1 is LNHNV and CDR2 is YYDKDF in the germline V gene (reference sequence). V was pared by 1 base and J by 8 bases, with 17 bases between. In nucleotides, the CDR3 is TGTGCCACCAGCAGAGCCCGTGGCGCCCTCTGGGGCTACACCTTC. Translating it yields CATSRARGALWGYTF.

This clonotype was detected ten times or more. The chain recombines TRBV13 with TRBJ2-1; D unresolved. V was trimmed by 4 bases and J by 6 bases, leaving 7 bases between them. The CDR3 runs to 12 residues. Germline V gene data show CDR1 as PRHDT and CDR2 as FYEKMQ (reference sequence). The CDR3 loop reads CASSSDGNEQFF. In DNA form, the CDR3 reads TGTGCCAGCAGCTCTGACGGCAATGAGCAGTTCTTC. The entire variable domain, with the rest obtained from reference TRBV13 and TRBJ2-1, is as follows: AAGVIQSPRHLIKEKRETATLKCYPIPRHDTVYWYQQGPGQDPQFLISFYEKMQSDKGSIPDRFSAQQFSDYHSELNMSSLELGDSALYFCASSSDGNEQFFGPGTRLTVL.

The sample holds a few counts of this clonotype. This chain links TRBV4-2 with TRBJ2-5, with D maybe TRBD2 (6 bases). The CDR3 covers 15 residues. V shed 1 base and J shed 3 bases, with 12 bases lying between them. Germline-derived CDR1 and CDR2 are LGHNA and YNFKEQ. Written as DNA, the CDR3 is TGTGCCAGCAGCCAAGTTGGCGGGGTTAAAGAGACCCAGTACTTC. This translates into CASSQVGGVKETQYF.

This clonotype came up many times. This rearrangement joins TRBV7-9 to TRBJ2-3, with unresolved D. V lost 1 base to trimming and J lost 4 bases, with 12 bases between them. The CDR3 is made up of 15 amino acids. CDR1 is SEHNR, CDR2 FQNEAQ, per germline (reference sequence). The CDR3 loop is CASSLGLGRADTQYF. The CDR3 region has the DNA TGTGCCAGCAGCTTAGGCTTAGGACGCGCAGATACGCAGTATTTT.

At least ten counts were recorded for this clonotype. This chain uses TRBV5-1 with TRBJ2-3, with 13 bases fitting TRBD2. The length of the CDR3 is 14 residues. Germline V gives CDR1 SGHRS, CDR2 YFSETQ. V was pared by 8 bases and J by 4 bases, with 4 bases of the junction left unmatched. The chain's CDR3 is CASGLAGVADTQYF. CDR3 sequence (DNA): TGCGCCAGTGGACTAGCGGGAGTCGCAGATACGCAGTATTTT. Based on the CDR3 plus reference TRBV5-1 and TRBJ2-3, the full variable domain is KAGVTQTPRYLIKTRGQQVTLSCSPISGHRSVSWYQQTPGQGLQFLFEYFSETQRNKGNFPGRFSGRQFSNSRSEMNVSTLELGDSALYLCASGLAGVADTQYFGPGTRLTVL.

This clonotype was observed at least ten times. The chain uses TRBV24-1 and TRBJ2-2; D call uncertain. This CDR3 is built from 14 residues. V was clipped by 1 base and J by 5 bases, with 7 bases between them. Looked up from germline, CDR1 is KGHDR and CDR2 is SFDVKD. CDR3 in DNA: TGTGCCACCAGTGATTTCACATTAACCGGGGAGCTGTTTTTT. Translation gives CATSDFTLTGELFF.

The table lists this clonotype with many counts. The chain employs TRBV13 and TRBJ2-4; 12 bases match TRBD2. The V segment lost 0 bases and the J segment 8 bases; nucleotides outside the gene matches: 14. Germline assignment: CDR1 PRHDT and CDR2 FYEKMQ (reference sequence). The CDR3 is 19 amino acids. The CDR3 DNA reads TGTGCCAGCAGCTTAGGGGCCCTAGCGGGAGGGCCGTGGAGGTACATTCAGTACTTC. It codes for CASSLGALAGGPWRYIQYF.

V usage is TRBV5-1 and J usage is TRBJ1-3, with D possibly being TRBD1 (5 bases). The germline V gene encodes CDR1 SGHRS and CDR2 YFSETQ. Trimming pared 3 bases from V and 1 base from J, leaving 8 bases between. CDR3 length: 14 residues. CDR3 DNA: TGCGCCAGCAGCTCCGGGGCGTCTGGAAACACCATATATTTT. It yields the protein CASSSGASGNTIYF.

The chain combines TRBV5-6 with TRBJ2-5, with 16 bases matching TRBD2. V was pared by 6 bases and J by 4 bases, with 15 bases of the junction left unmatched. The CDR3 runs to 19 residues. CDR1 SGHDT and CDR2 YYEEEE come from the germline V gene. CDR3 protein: CASTNRGTSGGASGETQYF. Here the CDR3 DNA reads TGTGCCAGCACCAATCGGGGGACTAGCGGGGGGGCATCAGGAGAGACCCAGTACTTC.

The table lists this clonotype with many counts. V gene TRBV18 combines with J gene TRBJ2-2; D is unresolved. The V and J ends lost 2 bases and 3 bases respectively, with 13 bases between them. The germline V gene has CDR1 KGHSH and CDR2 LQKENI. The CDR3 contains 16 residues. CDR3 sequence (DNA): TGTGCCAGCTCACCAGAATCGATCGAAGACACCGGGGAGCTGTTTTTT. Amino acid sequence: CASSPESIEDTGELFF.

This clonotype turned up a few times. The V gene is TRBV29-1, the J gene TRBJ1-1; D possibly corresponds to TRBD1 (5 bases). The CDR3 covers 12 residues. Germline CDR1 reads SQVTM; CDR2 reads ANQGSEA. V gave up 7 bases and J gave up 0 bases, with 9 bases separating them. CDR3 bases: TGCAGCGGACAGAAGTTGAACACTGAAGCTTTCTTT. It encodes CSGQKLNTEAFF.

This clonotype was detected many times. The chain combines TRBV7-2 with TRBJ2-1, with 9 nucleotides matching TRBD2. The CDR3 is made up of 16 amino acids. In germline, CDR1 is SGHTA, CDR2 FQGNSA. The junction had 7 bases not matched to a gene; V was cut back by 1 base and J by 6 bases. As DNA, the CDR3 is TGTGCCAGCAGCTTAGGGAAGGCGGGAGGGCGCAATGAGCAGTTCTTC. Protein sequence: CASSLGKAGGRNEQFF.

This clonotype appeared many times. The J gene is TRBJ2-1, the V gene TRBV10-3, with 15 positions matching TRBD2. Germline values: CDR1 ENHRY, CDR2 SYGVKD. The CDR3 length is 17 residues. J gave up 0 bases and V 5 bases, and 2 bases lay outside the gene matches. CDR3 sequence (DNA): TGTGCCATCAGTTCGGGACTAGCGGGGGGCTCCTACAATGAGCAGTTCTTC. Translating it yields CAISSGLAGGSYNEQFF.

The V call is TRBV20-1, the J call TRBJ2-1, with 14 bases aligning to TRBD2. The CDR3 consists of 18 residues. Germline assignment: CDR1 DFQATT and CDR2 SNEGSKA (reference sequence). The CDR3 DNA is TGCAGCCTTTGGACTAGCGGGGGGTCGGACCCTCTCTTTGGTGAGCAGTTCTTC. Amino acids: CSLWTSGGSDPLFGEQFF.

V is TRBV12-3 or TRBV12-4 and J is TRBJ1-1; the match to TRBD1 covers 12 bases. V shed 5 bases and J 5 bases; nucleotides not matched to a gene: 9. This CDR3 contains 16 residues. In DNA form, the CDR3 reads TGTGCCAGCAGTCCTAGGGACAGGGGGCCAGGTACTGAAGCTTTCTTT. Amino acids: CASSPRDRGPGTEAFF.

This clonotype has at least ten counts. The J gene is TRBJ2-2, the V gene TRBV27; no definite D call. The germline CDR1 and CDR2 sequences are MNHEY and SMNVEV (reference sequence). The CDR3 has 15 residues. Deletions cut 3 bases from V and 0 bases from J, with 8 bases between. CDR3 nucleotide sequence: TGTGCCAGCAGTTTTCAAAGGTCGAACACCGGGGAGCTGTTTTTT. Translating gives CASSFQRSNTGELFF.

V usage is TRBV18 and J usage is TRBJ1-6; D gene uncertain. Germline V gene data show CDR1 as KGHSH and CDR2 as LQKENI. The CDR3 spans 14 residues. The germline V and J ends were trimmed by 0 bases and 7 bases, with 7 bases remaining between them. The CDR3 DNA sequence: TGTGCCAGCTCACCACCGGGTACCAATTCACCCCTCCACTTT. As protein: CASSPPGTNSPLHF.

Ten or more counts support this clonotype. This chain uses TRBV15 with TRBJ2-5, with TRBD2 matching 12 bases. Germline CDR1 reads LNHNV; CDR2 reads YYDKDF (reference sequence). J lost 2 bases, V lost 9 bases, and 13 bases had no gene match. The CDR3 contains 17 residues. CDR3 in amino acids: CATSSTGTSGFQETQYF. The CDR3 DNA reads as TGTGCCACTTCCTCCACCGGGACTAGCGGGTTTCAAGAGACCCAGTACTTC.

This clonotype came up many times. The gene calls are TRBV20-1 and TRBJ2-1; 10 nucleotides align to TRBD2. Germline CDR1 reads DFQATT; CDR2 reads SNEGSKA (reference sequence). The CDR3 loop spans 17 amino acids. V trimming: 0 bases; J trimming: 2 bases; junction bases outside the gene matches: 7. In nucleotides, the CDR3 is TGCAGTGCTAGAGATAAAAGCGGGACTAGCGCCTACAATGAGCAGTTCTTC. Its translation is CSARDKSGTSAYNEQFF.

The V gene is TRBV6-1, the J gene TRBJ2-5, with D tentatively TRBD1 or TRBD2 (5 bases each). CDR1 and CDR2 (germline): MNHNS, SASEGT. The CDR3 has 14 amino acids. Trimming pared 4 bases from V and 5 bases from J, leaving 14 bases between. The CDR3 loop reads CASSGTGTPETQYF. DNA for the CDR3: TGTGCCAGCAGTGGTACCGGGACCCCGGAGACCCAGTACTTC.

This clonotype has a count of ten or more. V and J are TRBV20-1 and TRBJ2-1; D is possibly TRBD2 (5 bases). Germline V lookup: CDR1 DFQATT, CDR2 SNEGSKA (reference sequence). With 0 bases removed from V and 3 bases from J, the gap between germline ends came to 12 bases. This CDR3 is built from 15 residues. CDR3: CSARDVASSYNEQFF. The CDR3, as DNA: TGCAGTGCTAGAGATGTGGCTAGCAGCTACAATGAGCAGTTCTTC.

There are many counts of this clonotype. CDR3 bases: TGTGCCATCAGCGGATCGCGGAGCCTCTACGAGCAGTACTTC. Its translation is CAISGSRSLYEQYF. The V gene is TRBV10-3, the J gene TRBJ2-7; no clear D gene. Germline V gives CDR1 ENHRY, CDR2 SYGVKD. Trimming cost V 6 bases and J 3 bases, with 15 bases left between them. The CDR3 extends over 14 amino acids.

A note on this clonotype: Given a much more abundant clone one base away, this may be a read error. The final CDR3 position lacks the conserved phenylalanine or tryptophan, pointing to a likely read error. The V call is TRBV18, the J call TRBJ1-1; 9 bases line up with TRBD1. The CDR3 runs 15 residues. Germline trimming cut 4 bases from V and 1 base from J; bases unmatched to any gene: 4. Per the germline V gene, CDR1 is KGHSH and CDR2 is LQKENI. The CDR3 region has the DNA TGTGCCAGCTCACAGGAGACAGGGGGGAACACTGAAGCTTTCCTT. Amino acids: CASSQETGGNTEAFL.